This TCR beta chain was identified in a study of cytomegalovirus exposure and HLA in healthy donors. Study-wide results and caveats: Three chains tied to CMV proved CMV antigen-specific in vitro.

Clones were read by immunoSEQ multiplex PCR, and TCRdb kept only the in-frame ones, dropping some. Of tens of thousands of clones in the sample, around 94% are singletons; the top ten hold about 0.6%. As concerns this clone: Its antigen is not identified.

In germline, CDR1 is MDHEN, CDR2 SYDVKM. The CDR3 covers 15 residues. Trimming left V 2 bases short and J 6 bases short, with 15 bases between. This TCR came from a woman under 30 in good health and CMV-seronegative. The sample comprised PBMCs. The rearrangement links TRBV28 to TRBJ2-3; D is possibly TRBD2 (6 bases). The CDR3 reads CASSLGGATKDTQYF. For the CDR3, the DNA is TGTGCCAGCAGTTTAGGCGGGGCTACCAAGGATACGCAGTATTTT.